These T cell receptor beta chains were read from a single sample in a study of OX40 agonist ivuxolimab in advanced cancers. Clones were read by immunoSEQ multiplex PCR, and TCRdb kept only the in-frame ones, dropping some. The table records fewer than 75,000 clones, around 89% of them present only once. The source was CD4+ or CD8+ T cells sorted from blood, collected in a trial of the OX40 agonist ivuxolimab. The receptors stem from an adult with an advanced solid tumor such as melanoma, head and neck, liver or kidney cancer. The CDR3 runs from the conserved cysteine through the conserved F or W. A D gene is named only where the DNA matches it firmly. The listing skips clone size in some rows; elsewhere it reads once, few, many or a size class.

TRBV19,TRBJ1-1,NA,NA,CASRDLQSRAFF,TGTGCCAGTAGGGACTTACAATCAAGAGCTTTCTTT
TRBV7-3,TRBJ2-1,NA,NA,CASSPHPEGSAEQFF,TGTGCCAGCAGCCCCCACCCGGAGGGATCGGCTGAGCAGTTCTTC
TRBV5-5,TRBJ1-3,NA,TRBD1,CASSARTGSDSSGNTIYF,TGTGCCAGCAGCGCTCGGACAGGCTCAGACTCCTCTGGAAACACCATATATTTT
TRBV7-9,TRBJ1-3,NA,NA,CASSRGNGNTIYF,TGTGCCAGCAGCAGGGGAAATGGAAACACCATATATTTT
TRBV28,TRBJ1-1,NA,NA,CASSPPGRQNTEAFF,TGTGCCAGCAGTCCACCGGGCCGCCAAAACACTGAAGCTTTCTTT
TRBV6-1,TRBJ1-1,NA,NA,CASSASTMNTEAFF,TGTGCCAGCAGTGCGTCCACCATGAACACTGAAGCTTTCTTC
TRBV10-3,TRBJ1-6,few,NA,CAISEEAGNSPLHF,TGTGCCATCAGTGAGGAGGCGGGGAATTCACCCCTCCACTTT
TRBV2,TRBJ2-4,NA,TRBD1,CASSEEVWGQGGLAKNIQYF,TGTGCCAGCAGTGAAGAAGTTTGGGGACAGGGGGGATTAGCCAAAAACATTCAGTACTTC
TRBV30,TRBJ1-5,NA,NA,CAWRRAGGNQPQHF,TGTGCCTGGCGCAGGGCAGGAGGCAATCAGCCCCAGCATTTT
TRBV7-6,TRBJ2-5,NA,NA,CASSLEAGFLETQYF,TGTGCCAGCAGCTTAGAAGCAGGGTTCCTAGAGACCCAGTACTTC
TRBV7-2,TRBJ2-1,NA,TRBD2,CASSPSGSSYNEQFF,TGTGCCAGCAGTCCCAGCGGGAGTAGCTACAATGAGCAGTTCTTC
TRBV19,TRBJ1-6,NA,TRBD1,CASSPGQTYNSPLHF,TGTGCCAGTAGTCCGGGACAGACCTATAATTCACCCCTCCACTTT
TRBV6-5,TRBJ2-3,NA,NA,CASSRGGRTDTQYF,TGTGCCAGCAGCCGAGGGGGGCGCACAGATACGCAGTATTTT
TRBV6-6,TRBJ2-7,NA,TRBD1,CASSYGAGGYEQYF,TGTGCCAGCAGTTACGGTGCAGGGGGCTACGAGCAGTACTTC
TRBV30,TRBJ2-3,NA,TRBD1,CAWGGPGTGGDTQYF,TGTGCCTGGGGGGGGCCCGGGACAGGGGGAGATACGCAGTATTTT
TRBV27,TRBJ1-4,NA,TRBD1,CASRGMIDRGDEKLFF,TGTGCCAGCAGAGGAATGATAGACAGGGGGGATGAAAAACTGTTTTTT
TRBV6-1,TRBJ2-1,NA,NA,CASSEMNSYNEQFF,TGTGCCAGCAGTGAAATGAACTCTTACAATGAGCAGTTCTTC
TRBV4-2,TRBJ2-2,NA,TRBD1,CASSRGTGDNWGYTGELFF,TGTGCCAGCAGCCGAGGGACAGGGGATAATTGGGGGTACACCGGGGAGCTGTTTTTT
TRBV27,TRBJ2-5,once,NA,CASSLSRSQETQYF,TGTGCCAGCAGTTTGTCACGGTCCCAAGAGACCCAGTACTTC
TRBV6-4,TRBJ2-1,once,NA,CASSDSGEISNEQFF,TGTGCCAGCAGTGACTCGGGAGAAATAAGCAATGAGCAGTTCTTC
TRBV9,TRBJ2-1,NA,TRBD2,CASSVEAPSGVYNEQFF,TGTGCCAGCAGCGTAGAAGCCCCTAGCGGGGTTTACAATGAGCAGTTCTTC
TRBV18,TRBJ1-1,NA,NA,CASSPQREAFF,TGTGCCAGCTCACCACAGCGTGAAGCTTTCTTT
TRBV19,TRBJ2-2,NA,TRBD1,CASSIGPGQSNTGELFF,TGTGCCAGTAGTATCGGCCCGGGACAGTCGAACACCGGGGAGCTGTTTTTT
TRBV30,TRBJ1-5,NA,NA,CAWSEHRIRPQHF,TGTGCCTGGAGTGAACATAGAATCAGACCCCAGCATTTT
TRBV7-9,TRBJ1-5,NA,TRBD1,CASSSQGVNQPQHF,TGTGCCAGCAGCTCGCAGGGGGTCAATCAGCCCCAGCATTTT
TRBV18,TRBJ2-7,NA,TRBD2,CASSPSGGYEQYF,TGTGCCAGCTCTCCGAGCGGGGGCTACGAGCAGTACTTC
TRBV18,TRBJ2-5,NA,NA,CASSPQARETQYF,TGTGCCAGCTCACCGCAAGCTCGTGAGACCCAGTACTTC
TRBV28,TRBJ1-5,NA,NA,CASTPSGRPQHF,TGTGCCAGCACCCCGTCCGGCCGGCCCCAGCATTTT
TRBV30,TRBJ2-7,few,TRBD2,CAWSVGGTSFISGEQYF,TGTGCCTGGAGTGTAGGGGGGACTAGTTTCATCTCCGGCGAGCAGTACTTC
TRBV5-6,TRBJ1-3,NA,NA,CASSLRGTGNTIYF,TGTGCCAGCAGCTTGAGAGGAACTGGAAACACCATATATTTT
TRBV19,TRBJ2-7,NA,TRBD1,CASSTRTGQVRSYEQYF,TGTGCCAGTAGTACCCGAACCGGACAGGTACGCTCCTACGAGCAGTACTTC
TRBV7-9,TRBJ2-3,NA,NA,CASGRSPDTQYF,TGTGCCAGCGGAAGATCCCCAGATACGCAGTATTTT
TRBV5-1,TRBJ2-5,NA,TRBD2,CASSSTSGQETQYF,TGCGCCAGCAGCTCGACTAGCGGACAAGAGACCCAGTACTTC
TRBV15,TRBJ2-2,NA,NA,CATSRDRSGRNTGELFF,TGTGCCACCAGCAGAGATCGATCGGGCAGAAACACCGGGGAGCTGTTTTTT
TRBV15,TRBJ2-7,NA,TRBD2,CATSSLAGPYEQYF,TGTGCCACCAGCAGCCTAGCGGGACCCTACGAGCAGTACTTC
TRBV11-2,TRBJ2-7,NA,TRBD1,CASSSGTGHLQQYF,TGTGCCAGCAGCTCCGGGACAGGGCATCTCCAGCAGTACTTC
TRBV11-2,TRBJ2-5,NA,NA,CASSAEQGRGETQYF,TGTGCCAGCAGTGCCGAGCAGGGCCGTGGGGAGACCCAGTACTTC
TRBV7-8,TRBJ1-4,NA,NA,CASSSLSGLNEKLFF,TGTGCCAGCAGTTCACTGAGTGGGTTAAATGAAAAACTGTTTTTT
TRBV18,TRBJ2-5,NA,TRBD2,CASSPQLLADQETQYF,TGTGCCAGCTCACCACAGTTACTAGCGGATCAAGAGACCCAGTACTTC
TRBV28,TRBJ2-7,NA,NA,CASRRGASYEQYF,TGTGCCAGCCGGAGGGGAGCCTCCTACGAGCAGTACTTC
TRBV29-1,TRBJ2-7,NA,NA,CSVLKLRDRSYEQYF,TGCAGCGTTTTGAAACTCCGGGACCGATCCTACGAGCAGTACTTC
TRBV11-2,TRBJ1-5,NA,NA,CASSLNIPGRNQPQHF,TGTGCCAGCAGCTTAAACATCCCCGGGCGCAATCAGCCCCAGCATTTT
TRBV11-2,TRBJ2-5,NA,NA,CASSFPGPRDETQYF,TGTGCCAGCAGCTTCCCCGGGCCCAGGGACGAGACCCAGTACTTC
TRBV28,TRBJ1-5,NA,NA,CASSPHRDNQPQHF,TGTGCCAGCAGCCCACACAGGGATAATCAGCCCCAGCATTTT
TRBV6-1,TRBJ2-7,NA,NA,CASSEFLGRQGAYEQYF,TGTGCCAGCAGTGAATTTCTCGGGAGACAGGGAGCCTACGAGCAGTACTTC
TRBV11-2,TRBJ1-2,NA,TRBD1,CASSPTTGYGYTF,TGTGCCAGCAGCCCCACGACAGGGTATGGCTACACCTTC
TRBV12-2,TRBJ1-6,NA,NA,CASRSPRRGNSPLHF,TGTGCAAGTCGCTCCCCACGGAGGGGAAATTCACCCCTCCACTTT
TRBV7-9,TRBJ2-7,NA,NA,CASSLAGESVLEQYF,TGTGCCAGCAGCTTAGCGGGAGAGTCCGTCCTCGAGCAGTACTTC
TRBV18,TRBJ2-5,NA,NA,CASSPTPQETQYF,TGTGCCAGCTCACCTACTCCTCAAGAGACCCAGTACTTC
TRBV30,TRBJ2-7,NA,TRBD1,CAWSRDRNYEQYF,TGTGCCTGGAGTCGGGACAGAAACTACGAGCAGTACTTC
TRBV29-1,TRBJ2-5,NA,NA,CSVEKELQETQYF,TGCAGCGTTGAGAAGGAGTTACAAGAGACCCAGTACTTC
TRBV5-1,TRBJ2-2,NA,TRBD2,CASSLEPSGSTGELFF,TGCGCCAGCAGCTTGGAGCCTAGCGGGAGCACCGGGGAGCTGTTTTTT
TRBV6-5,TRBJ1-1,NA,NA,CASRPNGLVVGAFF,TGTGCCAGCAGGCCTAATGGGCTGGTGGTGGGCGCTTTCTTT
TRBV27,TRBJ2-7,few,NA,CASSPLPGEQYF,TGTGCCAGCAGTCCCCTCCCAGGCGAGCAGTACTTC
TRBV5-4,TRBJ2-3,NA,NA,CASSWRRSTDTQYF,TGTGCCAGCAGCTGGCGCAGGAGCACAGATACGCAGTATTTT
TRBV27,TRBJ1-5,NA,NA,CASSRGGLQPQHF,TGTGCCAGCTCCCGCGGGGGGCTTCAGCCCCAGCATTTT
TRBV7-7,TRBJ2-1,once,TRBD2,CASSFPIRLAGRRDEQFF,TGTGCCAGCAGCTTCCCCATCCGACTAGCGGGGAGGCGGGATGAGCAGTTCTTC
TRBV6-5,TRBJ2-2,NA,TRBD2,CASTPGLAGAGELFF,TGTGCCAGCACCCCGGGGCTAGCGGGAGCCGGGGAGCTGTTTTTT
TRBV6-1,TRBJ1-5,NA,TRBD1,CASTGQGLNQPQHF,TGTGCCAGCACCGGACAGGGCCTAAATCAGCCCCAGCATTTT